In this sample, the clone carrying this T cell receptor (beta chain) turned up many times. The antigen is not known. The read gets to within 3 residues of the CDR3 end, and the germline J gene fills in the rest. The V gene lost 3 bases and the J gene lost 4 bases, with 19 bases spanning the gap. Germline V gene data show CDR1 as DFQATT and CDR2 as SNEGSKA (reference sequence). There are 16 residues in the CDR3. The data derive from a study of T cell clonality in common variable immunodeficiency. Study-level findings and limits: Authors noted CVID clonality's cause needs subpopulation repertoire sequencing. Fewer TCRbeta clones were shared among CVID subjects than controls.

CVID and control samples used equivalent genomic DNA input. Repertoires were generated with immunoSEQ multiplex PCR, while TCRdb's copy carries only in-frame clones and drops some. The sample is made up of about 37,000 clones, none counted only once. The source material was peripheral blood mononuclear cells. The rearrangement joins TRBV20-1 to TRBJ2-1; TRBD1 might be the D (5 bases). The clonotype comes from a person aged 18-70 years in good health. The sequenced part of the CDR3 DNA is TGCAGTGCTAGGCAAAGGGGTGCGCGGAATTACAATGAG. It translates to CSARQRGARNYNE. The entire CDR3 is CSARQRGARNYNEQFF.